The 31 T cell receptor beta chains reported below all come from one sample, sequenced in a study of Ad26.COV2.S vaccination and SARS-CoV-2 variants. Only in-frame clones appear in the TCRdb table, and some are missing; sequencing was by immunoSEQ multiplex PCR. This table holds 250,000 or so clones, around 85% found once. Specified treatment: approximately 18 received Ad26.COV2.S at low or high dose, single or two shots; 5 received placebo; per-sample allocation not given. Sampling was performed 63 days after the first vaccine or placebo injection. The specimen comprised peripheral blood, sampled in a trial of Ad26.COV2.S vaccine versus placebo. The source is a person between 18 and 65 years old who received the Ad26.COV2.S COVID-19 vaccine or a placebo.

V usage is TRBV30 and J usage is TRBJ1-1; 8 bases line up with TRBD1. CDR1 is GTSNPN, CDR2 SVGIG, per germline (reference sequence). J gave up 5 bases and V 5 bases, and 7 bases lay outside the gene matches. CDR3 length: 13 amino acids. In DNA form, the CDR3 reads TGTGCCTGGGTCGGACAGGGAGGGACTGAAGCTTTCTTT. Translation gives CAWVGQGGTEAFF.

The CDR3 sequence is CASSPNGYGGETQYF. CDR3 DNA sequence: TGTGCCAGCAGCCCAAACGGATATGGCGGAGAGACCCAGTACTTC. The rearrangement links TRBV7-2 to TRBJ2-5, with D hard to call. V gave up 5 bases and J gave up 4 bases, with 17 bases separating them. Germline V gene lookup returns CDR1 SGHTA and CDR2 FQGNSA. The CDR3 is made up of 15 amino acids.

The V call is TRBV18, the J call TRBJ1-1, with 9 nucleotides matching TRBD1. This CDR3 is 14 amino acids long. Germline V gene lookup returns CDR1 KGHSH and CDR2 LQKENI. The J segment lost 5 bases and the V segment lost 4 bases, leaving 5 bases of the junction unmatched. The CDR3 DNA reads TGTGCCAGCTCACAACAGGGGGCAGGTACTGAAGCTTTCTTT. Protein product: CASSQQGAGTEAFF.

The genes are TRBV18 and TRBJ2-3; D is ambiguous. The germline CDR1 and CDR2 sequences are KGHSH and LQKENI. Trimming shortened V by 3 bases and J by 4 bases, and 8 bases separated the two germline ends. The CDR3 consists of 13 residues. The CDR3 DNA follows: TGTGCCAGCTCACCTACAACAGCAGATACGCAGTATTTT. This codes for CASSPTTADTQYF. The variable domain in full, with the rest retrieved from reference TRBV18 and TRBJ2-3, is NAGVMQNPRHLVRRRGQEARLRCSPMKGHSHVYWYRQLPEEGLKFMVYLQKENIIDESGMPKERFSAEFPKEGPSILRIQQVVRGDSAAYFCASSPTTADTQYFGPGTRLTVL.

The CDR3 region is CSASTGETYNEQFF. DNA of the CDR3: TGCAGTGCTAGTACGGGAGAAACCTACAATGAGCAGTTCTTC. The chain combines TRBV20-1 with TRBJ2-1, with a tentative D call TRBD2 (6 bases). With 3 bases removed from V and 2 bases from J, the gap between germline ends came to 11 bases. This CDR3 contains 14 residues. Germline V gene lookup returns CDR1 DFQATT and CDR2 SNEGSKA (reference sequence).

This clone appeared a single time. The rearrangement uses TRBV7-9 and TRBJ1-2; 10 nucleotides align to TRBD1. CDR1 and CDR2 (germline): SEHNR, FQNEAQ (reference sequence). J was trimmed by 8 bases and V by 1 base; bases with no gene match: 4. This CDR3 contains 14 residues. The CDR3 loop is CASSLGQGANGYTF. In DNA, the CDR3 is TGTGCCAGCAGCTTAGGACAGGGGGCGAACGGCTACACCTTC.

This chain's CDR3 is CASKWTTGELFF. The CDR3 nucleotides are TGTGCCAGCAAATGGACCACCGGGGAGCTGTTTTTT. This sequence joins TRBV6-5 and TRBJ2-2; no definite D call. The CDR3 has 12 amino acids. The V gene's germline CDR1 is MNHEY and CDR2 SVGAGI. With 7 bases removed from V and 4 bases from J, the gap between germline ends came to 7 bases.

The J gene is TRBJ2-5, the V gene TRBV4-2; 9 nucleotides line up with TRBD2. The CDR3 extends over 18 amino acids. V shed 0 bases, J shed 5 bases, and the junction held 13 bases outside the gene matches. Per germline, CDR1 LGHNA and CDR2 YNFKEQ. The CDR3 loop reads CASSQDRIAGVSQETQYF. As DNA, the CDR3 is TGTGCCAGCAGCCAAGATCGGATAGCGGGGGTGTCTCAGGAGACCCAGTACTTC.

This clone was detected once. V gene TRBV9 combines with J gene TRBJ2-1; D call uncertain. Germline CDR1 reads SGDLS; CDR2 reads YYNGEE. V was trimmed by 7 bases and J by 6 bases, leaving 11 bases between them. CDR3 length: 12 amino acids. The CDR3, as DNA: TGTGCCAGCGGGCGCTTAACCAATGAGCAGTTCTTC. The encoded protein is CASGRLTNEQFF.

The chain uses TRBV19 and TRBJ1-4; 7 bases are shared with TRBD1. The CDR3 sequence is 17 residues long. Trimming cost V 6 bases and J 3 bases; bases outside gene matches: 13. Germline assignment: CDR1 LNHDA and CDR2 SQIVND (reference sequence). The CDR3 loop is CASSDDRDAAPNEKLFF. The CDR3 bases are TGTGCCAGTAGCGATGACAGGGACGCAGCACCTAATGAAAAACTGTTTTTT. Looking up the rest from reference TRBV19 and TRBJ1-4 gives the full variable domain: DGGITQSPKYLFRKEGQNVTLSCEQNLNHDAMYWYRQDPGQGLRLIYYSQIVNDFQKGDIAEGYSVSREKKESFPLTVTSAQKNPTAFYLCASSDDRDAAPNEKLFFGSGTQLSVL.

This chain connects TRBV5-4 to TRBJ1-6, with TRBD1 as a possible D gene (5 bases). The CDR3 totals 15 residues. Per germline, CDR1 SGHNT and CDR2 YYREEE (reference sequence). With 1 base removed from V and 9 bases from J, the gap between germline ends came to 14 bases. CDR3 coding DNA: TGTGCCAGCAGCTTGTGGGGTATGGGGGTTTCACCCCTCCACTTT. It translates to CASSLWGMGVSPLHF.

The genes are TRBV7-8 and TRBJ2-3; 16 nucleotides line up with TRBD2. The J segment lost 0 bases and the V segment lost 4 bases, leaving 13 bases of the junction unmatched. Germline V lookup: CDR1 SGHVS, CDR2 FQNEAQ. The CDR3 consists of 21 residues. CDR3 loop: CASSSTPGLAGGEGSTDTQYF. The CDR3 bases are TGTGCCAGCAGCTCAACACCGGGACTAGCGGGAGGGGAAGGTAGCACAGATACGCAGTATTTT.

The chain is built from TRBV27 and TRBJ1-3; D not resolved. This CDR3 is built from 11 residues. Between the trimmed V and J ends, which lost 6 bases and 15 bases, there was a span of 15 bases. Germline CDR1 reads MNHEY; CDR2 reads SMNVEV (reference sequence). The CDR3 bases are TGTGCCAGCAGCTCCGCCCACCAGACATATTTT. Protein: CASSSAHQTYF.

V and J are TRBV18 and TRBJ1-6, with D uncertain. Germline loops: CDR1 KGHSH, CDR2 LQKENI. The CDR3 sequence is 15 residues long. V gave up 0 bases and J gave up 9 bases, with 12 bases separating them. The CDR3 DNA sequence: TGTGCCAGCTCACCACCAAAGGGTGCGGGTTCACCCCTCCACTTT. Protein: CASSPPKGAGSPLHF.

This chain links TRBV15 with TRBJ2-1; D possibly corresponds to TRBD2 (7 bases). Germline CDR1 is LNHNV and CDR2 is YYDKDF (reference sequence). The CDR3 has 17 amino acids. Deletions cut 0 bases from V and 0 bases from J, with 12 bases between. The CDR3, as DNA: TGTGCCACCAGCAGAGACAAGGGGGGGAGCTCCTACAATGAGCAGTTCTTC. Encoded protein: CATSRDKGGSSYNEQFF.

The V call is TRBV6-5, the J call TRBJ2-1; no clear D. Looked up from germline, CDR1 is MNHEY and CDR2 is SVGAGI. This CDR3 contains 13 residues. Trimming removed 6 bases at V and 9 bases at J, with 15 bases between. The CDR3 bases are TGTGCCAGCAGGCCTCCTTCACTCATTGAGCAGTTCTTC. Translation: CASRPPSLIEQFF.

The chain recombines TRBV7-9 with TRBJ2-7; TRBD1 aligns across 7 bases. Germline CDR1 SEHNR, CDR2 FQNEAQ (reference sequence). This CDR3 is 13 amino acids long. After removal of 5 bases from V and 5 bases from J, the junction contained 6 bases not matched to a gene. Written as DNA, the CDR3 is TGTGCCAGCAGCCAGCAACAGGGGCACGAGCAGTACTTC. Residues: CASSQQQGHEQYF. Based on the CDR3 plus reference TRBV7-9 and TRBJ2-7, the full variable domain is DTGVSQNPRHKITKRGQNVTFRCDPISEHNRLYWYRQTLGQGPEFLTYFQNEAQLEKSRLLSDRFSAERPKGSFSTLEIQRTEQGDSAMYLCASSQQQGHEQYFGPGTRLTVT.

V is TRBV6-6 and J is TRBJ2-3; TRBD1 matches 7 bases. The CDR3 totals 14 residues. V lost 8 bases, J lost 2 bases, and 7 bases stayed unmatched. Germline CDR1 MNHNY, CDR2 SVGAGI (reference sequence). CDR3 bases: TGTGCCAGCGCCGGACAGGAGATCACAGATACGCAGTATTTT. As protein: CASAGQEITDTQYF.

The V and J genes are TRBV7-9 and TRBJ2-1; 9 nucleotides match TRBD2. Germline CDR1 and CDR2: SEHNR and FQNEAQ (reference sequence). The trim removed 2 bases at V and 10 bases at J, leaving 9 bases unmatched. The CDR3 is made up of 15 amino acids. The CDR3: CASSLKLAGIQEQFF. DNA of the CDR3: TGTGCCAGCAGCTTAAAACTAGCGGGCATACAAGAGCAGTTCTTC.

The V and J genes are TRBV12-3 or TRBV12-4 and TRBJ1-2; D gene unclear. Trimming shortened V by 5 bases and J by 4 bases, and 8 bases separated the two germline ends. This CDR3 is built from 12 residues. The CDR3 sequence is CASSPQAYGYTF. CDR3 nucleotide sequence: TGTGCCAGCAGTCCCCAGGCCTATGGCTACACCTTC.

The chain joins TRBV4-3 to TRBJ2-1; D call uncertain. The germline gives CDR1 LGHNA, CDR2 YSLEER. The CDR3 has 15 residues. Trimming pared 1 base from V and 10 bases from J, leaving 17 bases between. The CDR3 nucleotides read TGCGCCAGCAGCCAAGTTCTTAAAGGATATCACGAGCAGTTCTTC. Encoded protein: CASSQVLKGYHEQFF.

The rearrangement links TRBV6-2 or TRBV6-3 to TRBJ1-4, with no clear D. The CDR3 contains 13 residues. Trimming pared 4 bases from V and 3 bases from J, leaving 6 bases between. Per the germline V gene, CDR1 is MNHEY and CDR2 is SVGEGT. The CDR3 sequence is CASSWRPNEKLFF. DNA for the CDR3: TGTGCCAGCAGTTGGAGACCTAATGAAAAACTGTTTTTT.

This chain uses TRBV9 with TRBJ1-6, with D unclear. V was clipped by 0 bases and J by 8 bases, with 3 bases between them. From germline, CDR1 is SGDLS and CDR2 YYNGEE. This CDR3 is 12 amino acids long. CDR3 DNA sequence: TGTGCCAGCAGCGTAGGGGATTCACCCCTCCACTTT. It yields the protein CASSVGDSPLHF.

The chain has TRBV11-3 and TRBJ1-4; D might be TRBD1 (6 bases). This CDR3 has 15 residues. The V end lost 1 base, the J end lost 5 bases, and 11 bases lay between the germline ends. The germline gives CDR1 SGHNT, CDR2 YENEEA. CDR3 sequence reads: CASSLVEGVNEKLFF. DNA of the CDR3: TGTGCCAGCAGCTTAGTGGAGGGGGTAAATGAAAAACTGTTTTTT.

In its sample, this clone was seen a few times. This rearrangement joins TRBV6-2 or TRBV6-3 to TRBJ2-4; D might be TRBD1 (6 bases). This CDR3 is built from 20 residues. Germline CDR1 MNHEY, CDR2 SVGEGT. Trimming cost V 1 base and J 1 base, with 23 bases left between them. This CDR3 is CASSYLTLQGTRGAKNIQYF. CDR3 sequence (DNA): TGTGCCAGCAGTTACTTAACCTTACAGGGAACCCGAGGGGCCAAAAACATTCAGTACTTC.

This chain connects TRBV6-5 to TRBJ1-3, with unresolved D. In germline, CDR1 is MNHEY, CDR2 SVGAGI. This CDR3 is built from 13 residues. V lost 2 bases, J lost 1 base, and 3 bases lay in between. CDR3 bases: TGTGCCAGCAGTTACGCTTCTGGAAACACCATATATTTT. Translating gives CASSYASGNTIYF.

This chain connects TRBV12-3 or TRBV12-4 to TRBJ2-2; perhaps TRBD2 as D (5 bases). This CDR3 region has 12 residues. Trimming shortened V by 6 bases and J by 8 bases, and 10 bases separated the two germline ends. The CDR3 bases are TGTGCCAGCAGCAATCCGGGAGGGGAGCTGTTTTTT. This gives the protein CASSNPGGELFF.

The DNA for the CDR3 is TGTGCCAGCAGCCGTGGACAGGGGGCAGGTGAGCAGTTCTTC. Amino acid sequence: CASSRGQGAGEQFF. The rearrangement joins TRBV3-1 (or the pseudogene TRBV3-2) to TRBJ2-1; 11 nucleotides agree with TRBD1. Germline trimming cut 4 bases from V and 9 bases from J; bases unmatched to any gene: 5. Looked up from germline, CDR1 is LGHDT and CDR2 is YNNKEL (reference sequence). This CDR3 spans 14 amino acids.

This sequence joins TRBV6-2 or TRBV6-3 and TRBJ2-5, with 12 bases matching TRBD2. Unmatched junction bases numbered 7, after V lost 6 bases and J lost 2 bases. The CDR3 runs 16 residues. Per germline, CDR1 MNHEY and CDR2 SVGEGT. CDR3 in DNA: TGTGCCAGCAGCTCGACTAGCGGGGGACCGCAAGAGACCCAGTACTTC. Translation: CASSSTSGGPQETQYF.

Here the CDR3 DNA reads TGTGCCAGCAGCTTGGTAACAGGTTCCTACAATGAGCAGTTCTTC. Amino acids: CASSLVTGSYNEQFF. The chain uses TRBV5-6 and TRBJ2-1; TRBD1 might be the D (5 bases). The CDR3 totals 15 residues. V lost 0 bases and J lost 1, with 8 bases in between. Germline CDR1 SGHDT, CDR2 YYEEEE.

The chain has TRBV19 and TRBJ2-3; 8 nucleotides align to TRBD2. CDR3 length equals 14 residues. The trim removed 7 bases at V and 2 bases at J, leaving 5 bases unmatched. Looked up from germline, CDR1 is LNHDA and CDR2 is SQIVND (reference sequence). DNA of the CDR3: TGTGCCAGTACTTTAGCGGGATCCACAGATACGCAGTATTTT. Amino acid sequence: CASTLAGSTDTQYF.